Below, 17 T cell receptor beta chains from the same sample are listed, as sequenced in a study of human T cells and chemical hapten exposure. TCRdb ran MiXCR on the RACE reads and lists one entry per CDR3 protein. The table has about 89,000 distinct CDR3 sequences, approximately 10% seen once. The time point was: patch test 2, 6 weeks after DPC sensitization. Treatment in this sample: therapeutic diphenylcyclopropenone sensitization with weekly scalp DPC. This sample comprised whole blood, obtained in connection with sensitization to the hapten diphenylcyclopropenone (DPC). The receptors were gathered from a man aged 35-49 years with alopecia areata. Some clones in this sample may be carry-over from other donors' samples.

There are a few counts of this clonotype. The V call is TRBV28, the J call TRBJ2-4, with D maybe TRBD2 (6 bases). The germline V and J ends were trimmed by 8 bases and 0 bases, with 11 bases remaining between them. Germline-derived CDR1 and CDR2 are MDHEN and SYDVKM. CDR3 size: 14 residues. The CDR3 DNA reads as TGTGCCAGCCTAGCGCGTGTAGCCAAAAACATTCAGTACTTC. This sequence encodes CASLARVAKNIQYF.

This clonotype was seen a few times. V gene TRBV12-3 or TRBV12-4 combines with J gene TRBJ2-3; no reliable D call. Trimming removed 5 bases from V and 8 bases from J, with 11 bases in between. The CDR3 is 12 amino acids. The CDR3 sequence is CASSMTGLTQYF. In DNA, the CDR3 is TGTGCCAGCAGTATGACTGGGCTTACGCAGTATTTT.

The J gene is TRBJ2-4, the V gene TRBV12-3 or TRBV12-4, with TRBD2 identical over 10 bases. This CDR3 is 16 amino acids long. V shed 6 bases, J shed 0 bases, and the junction held 5 bases outside the gene matches. CDR3 sequence (DNA): TGTGCCAGCAGCATAGCGGGAGGACTAGCCAAAAACATTCAGTACTTC. This gives the protein CASSIAGGLAKNIQYF.

This rearrangement joins TRBV7-2 to TRBJ2-5; TRBD2 aligns across 7 bases. CDR1 is SGHTA, CDR2 FQGNSA, per germline. The CDR3 runs to 15 residues. V shed 5 bases, J shed 2 bases, and the junction held 8 bases outside the gene matches. As DNA, the CDR3 is TGTGCCAGCAGCCCTGGAGAGCGGGGACAAGAGACCCAGTACTTC. As protein: CASSPGERGQETQYF.

This rearrangement joins TRBV15 to TRBJ2-1; D might be TRBD2 (7 bases). The length of the CDR3 is 14 residues. The V gene lost 5 bases and the J gene lost 9 bases, with 17 bases spanning the gap. Germline V CDR1 and CDR2: LNHNV, YYDKDF (reference sequence). The CDR3 loop reads CATSPGASGVEQFF. DNA for the CDR3: TGTGCCACCAGCCCAGGGGCTAGCGGAGTTGAGCAGTTCTTC.

Only a few counts were recorded for this clonotype. CDR3 sequence: CASSFDWRRPKELAKNIQYF. The CDR3 DNA follows: TGTGCCAGCAGTTTCGACTGGCGGAGGCCCAAGGAACTAGCCAAAAACATTCAGTACTTC. The chain links TRBV28 to TRBJ2-4; D may be TRBD2 (5 bases). CDR1 MDHEN and CDR2 SYDVKM come from the germline V gene. The ends were cut back, 3 bases at V and 0 bases at J, with 24 bases in the middle. This CDR3 spans 20 amino acids.

There are many counts of this clonotype. This chain joins TRBV4-3 and TRBJ1-1, with TRBD1 matching 9 bases. Germline V gene sequence: CDR1 LGHNA, CDR2 YSLEER. The CDR3 covers 15 residues. The junction had 3 bases not matched to a gene; V was cut back by 3 bases and J by 1 base. The CDR3 nucleotides read TGCGCCAGCAGCCATGGGACAGGGAGGAACACTGAAGCTTTCTTT. Translating it yields CASSHGTGRNTEAFF.

This clonotype was seen a few times. The V call is TRBV7-8, the J call TRBJ2-5, with D perhaps assigned TRBD1 or TRBD2 (5 bases each). CDR3 length: 15 residues. Trimming took off 0 bases at V and 2 bases at J, with 10 bases between the two ends. The germline gives CDR1 SGHVS, CDR2 FQNEAQ. For the CDR3, the DNA is TGTGCCAGCAGCTTAGCGGGGGTCTGGCAAGAGACCCAGTACTTC. It yields the protein CASSLAGVWQETQYF.

V and J are TRBV28 and TRBJ2-2, with 9 bases aligning to TRBD1. V was pared by 6 bases and J by 2 bases, with 1 base of the junction left unmatched. Germline V lookup: CDR1 MDHEN, CDR2 SYDVKM. This CDR3 region has 14 residues. In nucleotides, the CDR3 is TGTGCCAGCAGGACAGGGGGAAACACCGGGGAGCTGTTTTTT. This codes for CASRTGGNTGELFF.

The sample holds a few counts of this clonotype. This sequence joins TRBV6-5 and TRBJ2-1; TRBD2 matches at 9 bases. The CDR3 consists of 15 residues. V dropped 0 bases and J dropped 12; count of bases not matched to a gene: 9. The germline V gene has CDR1 MNHEY and CDR2 SVGAGI. CDR3 in DNA: TGTGCCAGCAGTTACTCGGCTAGCGGGGCCCTAGGGCAGTTCTTC. It translates to CASSYSASGALGQFF.

V usage is TRBV29-1 and J usage is TRBJ2-1, with 14 bases lining up with TRBD2. The CDR3 loop spans 19 amino acids. V shed 0 bases and J 8 bases; nucleotides not matched to a gene: 15. Germline CDR1 reads SQVTM; CDR2 reads ANQGSEA. For the CDR3, the DNA is TGCAGCGTTGAAGATTGGGGGACTAGCGGGAGTTATCGGCGGGATGAGCAGTTCTTC. The encoded protein is CSVEDWGTSGSYRRDEQFF.

This clonotype was observed at least ten times. CDR3 amino acids: CATSGSPQETQYF. The CDR3 nucleotides are TGTGCCACCAGCGGGAGTCCCCAAGAGACCCAGTACTTC. The chain couples TRBV24-1 to TRBJ2-5; the D gene is possibly TRBD2 (6 bases). The CDR3 spans 13 residues. CDR1 KGHDR and CDR2 SFDVKD come from the germline V gene. V lost 7 bases and J 1 base, leaving 9 bases between the germline ends.

This clonotype was observed at least ten times. J is TRBJ2-7 and V is TRBV4-1, with a weak D call TRBD2 (5 bases). The CDR3 extends over 14 amino acids. Trimming pared 0 bases from V and 3 bases from J, leaving 9 bases between. Per the germline V gene, CDR1 is MGHRA and CDR2 is YSYEKL. This CDR3 is CASSQEIEGYEQYV. The CDR3 bases are TGCGCCAGCAGCCAAGAGATCGAGGGCTACGAGCAGTACGTC.

This chain connects TRBV11-1 to TRBJ1-2; 12 positions match TRBD1. CDR3 length equals 15 residues. V was clipped by 5 bases and J by 8 bases; unmatched bases: 9. Per germline, CDR1 SGHAT and CDR2 FQDESV (reference sequence). The DNA for the CDR3 is TGTGCCAGCAGCCCTCCGGGACAGGGGGCCGGGGGCTACACCTTC. Its protein product is CASSPPGQGAGGYTF.

Ten or more counts support this clonotype. The chain couples TRBV12-3 or TRBV12-4 to TRBJ1-1; a possible D gene is TRBD1 (5 bases). Trimming removed 2 bases from V and 7 bases from J, with 14 bases in between. This CDR3 region has 14 residues. DNA for the CDR3: TGTGCCAGCAGTTTATATCTGACGGGGGGTGAAGCTTTCTTT. Translating it yields CASSLYLTGGEAFF.

The J gene is TRBJ2-7, the V gene TRBV14; D uncertain. Trimming took 3 bases from V and 0 from J, leaving 12 bases between them. Germline CDR1 and CDR2: SGHDN and FVKESK. The CDR3 runs 15 residues. The CDR3 loop reads CASSHWTESSYEQYF. The CDR3 region has the DNA TGTGCCAGCAGCCACTGGACCGAGAGCTCCTACGAGCAGTACTTC.

The chain employs TRBV6-2 or TRBV6-3 and TRBJ2-7; 13 bases map to TRBD2. V was clipped by 7 bases and J by 5 bases; unmatched bases: 5. CDR1 is MNHEY and CDR2 is SVGEGT in the germline V gene. The CDR3 spans 14 residues. The CDR3 protein is CASTWTSGRDEQYF. CDR3 DNA sequence: TGTGCCAGCACCTGGACTAGCGGGAGAGACGAGCAGTACTTC.